A selection of T cell receptor beta chains follows, all from one sample in a study of cytomegalovirus exposure and HLA in healthy donors. Produced via immunoSEQ multiplex PCR; TCRdb's table is partial and in-frame only. The sample carries approximately 150,000 clones, approximately 89% recorded once. Material for sequencing was PBMCs. Receptors originate from a man between 18 and 29 years old in good health and CMV-seropositive. Both conserved end residues are part of each CDR3.

j_call: TRBJ2-1; cdr3_length: 14; v_call: TRBV7-2; cdr3_aa: CASSSPGLANEQFF
j_call: TRBJ2-7; cdr3_length: 11; v_call: TRBV20-1; cdr3_aa: CSAPFGYEQYF
j_call: TRBJ1-5; cdr3_length: 14; v_call: TRBV27; cdr3_aa: CASSSTGVDQPQHF
j_call: TRBJ2-3; cdr3_length: 14; v_call: TRBV7-6; cdr3_aa: CASSRAMFTDTQYF
j_call: TRBJ2-7; cdr3_length: 13; v_call: TRBV6-5; cdr3_aa: CASRLTGGDEQYF
j_call: TRBJ2-5; cdr3_length: 13; v_call: TRBV7-2; cdr3_aa: CASSLARGETQYF
j_call: TRBJ2-5; cdr3_length: 16; v_call: TRBV27; cdr3_aa: CASSRSRQGRGETQYF
j_call: TRBJ1-2; cdr3_length: 14; v_call: TRBV2; cdr3_aa: CASREDRVNYGYTF
j_call: TRBJ2-1; cdr3_length: 15; v_call: TRBV12-5; cdr3_aa: CASGPQGSSSNEQFF
j_call: TRBJ2-1; cdr3_length: 13; v_call: TRBV2; cdr3_aa: CASIGLERNEQFF
j_call: TRBJ2-7; cdr3_length: 15; v_call: TRBV5-4; cdr3_aa: CASSPGGSSSYEQYF
j_call: TRBJ2-2; cdr3_length: 13; v_call: TRBV6-5; cdr3_aa: CASSRGGDGELFF
j_call: TRBJ2-1; cdr3_length: 16; v_call: TRBV29-1; cdr3_aa: CSVDPSSVTSYNEQFF
j_call: TRBJ1-5; cdr3_length: 16; v_call: TRBV6-6; cdr3_aa: CASSYSIPSGDQPQHF
j_call: TRBJ2-7; cdr3_length: 15; v_call: TRBV11-2; cdr3_aa: CASSSPRDRVGEQYF